The text below deals with one TCR beta chain. The sample originates from a study of control samples from healthy donors and cancer patients. Clones were sequenced by immunoSEQ multiplex PCR, and TCRdb holds only the in-frame ones, with some missing. The table has tens of thousands of clones, 94% seen once. Sequenced material: blood. This receptor was obtained from a man aged 30-40 years in good health.

CDR3 amino acids: CASSLNVEQYF. Here the CDR3 DNA reads TGTGCCAGCAGCTTGAATGTCGAGCAGTACTTC. This chain joins TRBV5-6 and TRBJ2-7; D gene ambiguous. The V gene's germline CDR1 is SGHDT and CDR2 YYEEEE. This CDR3 comprises 11 residues. V lost 1 base and J 6 bases, leaving 5 bases between the germline ends. The full variable domain, with the rest looked up from reference TRBV5-6 and TRBJ2-7, is DAGVTQSPTHLIKTRGQQVTLRCSPKSGHDTVSWYQQALGQGPQFIFQYYEEEERQRGNFPDRFSGHQFPNYSSELNVNALLLGDSALYLCASSLNVEQYFGPGTRLTVT.